One sample yielded the 17 T cell receptor beta chains listed below, sequenced in a study of blood T cell repertoires in COVID-19. This table comes from immunoSEQ multiplex PCR, and its TCRdb copy is limited to in-frame clones, with some not included. The sample comprises tens of thousands of clones, 84% of which are singletons, and 4.5% to 5.5% rests with the top ten. The sequenced sample consisted of peripheral blood. The origin of the receptors is a woman aged 60-75 years with acute or convalescent COVID-19.

This clone was found once. The V call is TRBV19, the J call TRBJ1-1; 9 bases agree with TRBD1. Germline trimming cut 1 base from V and 3 bases from J; bases unmatched to any gene: 3. The CDR3 length is 15 residues. Germline-derived CDR1 and CDR2 are LNHDA and SQIVND (reference sequence). This CDR3 reads CASSIVRTGDTEAFF. The CDR3 DNA follows: TGTGCCAGTAGTATAGTTAGGACAGGGGACACTGAAGCTTTCTTT.

As regards this clone: One junction end disagrees with the germline gene, perhaps due to a read error. The CDR3 here is CASSLDRNYGYTF. DNA of the CDR3: TGTGCCAGTAGTTTAGACAGAAACTATGGCTACACCTTC. This chain links TRBV19 with TRBJ1-2; a possible D gene is TRBD1 (5 bases). CDR1 LNHDA and CDR2 SQIVND come from the germline V gene (reference sequence). This CDR3 is 13 amino acids long.

The chain's CDR3 is CASSHADRDGPLHF. The CDR3, as DNA: TGTGCCAGCAGCCATGCGGACAGGGACGGACCCCTCCACTTT. The J gene is TRBJ1-6, the V gene TRBV3-1 (or the pseudogene TRBV3-2); 8 nucleotides line up with TRBD1. The CDR3 is made up of 14 amino acids. V lost 3 bases to trimming and J lost 12 bases; unmatched junction nucleotides: 7. CDR1 LGHDT and CDR2 YNNKEL come from the germline V gene (reference sequence).

CDR3 in amino acids: CASSFSGANVLTF. The CDR3 DNA is TGTGCCAGCAGTTTTTCAGGGGCCAACGTCCTGACTTTC. The V gene is TRBV12-3 or TRBV12-4, the J gene TRBJ2-6, with D unclear. This CDR3 region has 13 residues. V shed 3 bases and J shed 4 bases, with 4 bases lying between them.

The chain couples TRBV3-1 (or the pseudogene TRBV3-2) to TRBJ2-1; a possible D gene is TRBD2 (6 bases). Germline CDR1 is LGHDT and CDR2 is YNNKEL (reference sequence). Trimming pared 1 base from V and 8 bases from J, leaving 18 bases between. This CDR3 region has 16 residues. The CDR3 sequence is CASSQGLVGLIDEQFF. The CDR3 DNA sequence: TGTGCCAGCAGCCAAGGACTAGTTGGTTTGATCGATGAGCAGTTCTTC.

This chain joins TRBV9 and TRBJ1-3; D remains unclear. This CDR3 comprises 15 residues. Germline V gene data show CDR1 as SGDLS and CDR2 as YYNGEE. The V end lost 5 bases, the J end lost 0 bases, and 12 bases lay between the germline ends. The CDR3 sequence is CASRDGITSGNTIYF. The CDR3 DNA is TGTGCCAGCAGGGACGGGATAACCTCTGGAAACACCATATATTTT.

The gene calls are TRBV5-1 and TRBJ1-2; 8 bases agree with TRBD1. V gave up 4 bases and J gave up 7 bases; unmatched junction bases: 6. The length of the CDR3 is 13 residues. The germline CDR1 and CDR2 sequences are SGHRS and YFSETQ. The CDR3 region has the DNA TGCGCCAGCAGCAAAGACAGGGGTTCTGGCTACACCTTC. It specifies CASSKDRGSGYTF.

V gene TRBV3-1 (or the pseudogene TRBV3-2) combines with J gene TRBJ2-5; TRBD1 agrees at 8 bases. The CDR3 has 16 amino acids. Germline-derived CDR1 and CDR2 are LGHDT and YNNKEL (reference sequence). With V trimmed by 2 bases and J by 1 base, 6 bases remained unmatched. CDR3 coding DNA: TGTGCCAGCAGCCAATCCCACAGGGGGAGCCAAGAGACCCAGTACTTC. Protein sequence: CASSQSHRGSQETQYF.

The rearrangement uses TRBV9 and TRBJ1-1; D possibly corresponds to TRBD1 (5 bases). Trimming removed 0 bases from V and 11 bases from J, with 17 bases in between. This CDR3 comprises 14 residues. Germline-derived CDR1 and CDR2 are SGDLS and YYNGEE. In DNA, the CDR3 is TGTGCCAGCAGCGTAGCTACGGGTGTTGGGGCGGCTTTCTTT. Amino acid sequence: CASSVATGVGAAFF.

J is TRBJ1-1 and V is TRBV30; D is unresolved. The ends were cut back, 8 bases at V and 1 base at J, with 8 bases in the middle. Germline CDR1 is GTSNPN and CDR2 is SVGIG (reference sequence). The CDR3 sequence is 11 residues long. The CDR3 loop reads CARDTNTEAFF. CDR3 coding DNA: TGTGCCCGAGATACGAACACTGAAGCTTTCTTT.

The chain joins TRBV24-1 to TRBJ2-3, with TRBD2 as a possible D gene (5 bases). CDR1 is KGHDR and CDR2 is SFDVKD in the germline V gene. Trimming pared 7 bases from V and 6 bases from J, leaving 10 bases between. CDR3 length: 12 amino acids. CDR3 coding DNA: TGTGCCACCAGCGTCTCGGGGGATACGCAGTATTTT. Translation: CATSVSGDTQYF.

The chain carries TRBV6-1 and TRBJ2-7; 7 bases line up with TRBD1. This CDR3 is built from 16 residues. The trim removed 4 bases at V and 2 bases at J, leaving 11 bases unmatched. Per germline, CDR1 MNHNS and CDR2 SASEGT. DNA of the CDR3: TGTGCCAGCAGTGGGCCCAGGGGGTCTCAAACCTACGAGCAGTACTTC. Translating gives CASSGPRGSQTYEQYF.

This clone was recorded only once. The J gene is TRBJ2-3, the V gene TRBV6-6, with 9 bases that match TRBD2. The CDR3 is 16 amino acids. V shed 6 bases, J shed 1 base, and the junction held 8 bases outside the gene matches. Germline CDR1 MNHNY, CDR2 SVGAGI (reference sequence). This chain's CDR3 is CASSPAASGGTDTQYF. As DNA, the CDR3 is TGTGCCAGCAGCCCCGCGGCTAGCGGGGGCACAGATACGCAGTATTTT.

The rearrangement joins TRBV30 to TRBJ1-5, with D perhaps TRBD1 (6 bases). The CDR3 contains 15 residues. V was clipped by 2 bases and J by 6 bases, with 17 bases between them. Germline V CDR1 and CDR2: GTSNPN, SVGIG (reference sequence). CDR3: CAWSSLTGQGQPQHF. In nucleotides, the CDR3 is TGTGCCTGGAGTTCACTAACAGGGCAGGGTCAGCCCCAGCATTTT.

The CDR3 nucleotides are TGTGCCAGCAGTTTATATAGTACGGCCAAAAACATTCAGTACTTC. Its protein is CASSLYSTAKNIQYF. The chain recombines TRBV27 with TRBJ2-4; unclear D gene. Germline CDR1 and CDR2: MNHEY and SMNVEV (reference sequence). V lost 1 base, J lost 1 base, and 8 bases lay in between. This CDR3 has 15 residues.

On this clone: This sample includes further DNA sequences coding for the same CDR3. The rearrangement joins TRBV19 to TRBJ1-3; 8 bases fit TRBD1. Germline CDR1 and CDR2: LNHDA and SQIVND (reference sequence). The CDR3 totals 15 residues. Trimming at V came to 6 bases and at J to 4 bases, leaving 8 bases not matched to a gene. For the CDR3, the DNA is TGTGCCAGTAGCCGGCAGGGGGCATCGGGAAACACCATATATTTT. It encodes CASSRQGASGNTIYF.

The chain is built from TRBV6-4 and TRBJ1-1, with D perhaps TRBD1 (5 bases). The CDR3 has 13 residues. Germline V CDR1 and CDR2: MRHNA, SNTAGT. With 3 bases removed from V and 0 bases from J, the gap between germline ends came to 5 bases. The CDR3 is CASSEGVNTEAFF. CDR3 nucleotides: TGTGCCAGCAGTGAAGGGGTGAACACTGAAGCTTTCTTT.